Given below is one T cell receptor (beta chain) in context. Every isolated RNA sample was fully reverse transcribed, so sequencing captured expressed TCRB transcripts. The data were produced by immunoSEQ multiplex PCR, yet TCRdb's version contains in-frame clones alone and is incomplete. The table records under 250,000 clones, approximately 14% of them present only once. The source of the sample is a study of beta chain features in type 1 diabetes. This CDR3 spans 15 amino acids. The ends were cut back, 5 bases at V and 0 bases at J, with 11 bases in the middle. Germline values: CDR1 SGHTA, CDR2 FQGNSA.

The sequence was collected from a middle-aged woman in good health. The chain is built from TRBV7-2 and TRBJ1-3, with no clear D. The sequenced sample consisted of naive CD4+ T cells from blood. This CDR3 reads CASSLSEISGNTIYF. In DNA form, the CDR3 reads TGTGCCAGCAGCCTCTCGGAGATCTCTGGAAACACCATATATTTT.